The 5 T cell receptor beta chains listed next were all sequenced from one sample in a study of T cell responses to AZD1222 COVID-19 vaccine. TCRdb's copy holds only in-frame clones and misses some; the assay was immunoSEQ multiplex PCR. Of some 200,000 clones listed, roughly 94% are singletons. The specimen comprised peripheral blood, sampled 28 days after the second dose of the MenACWY control vaccine. The receptor set was obtained from an adult who received the MenACWY meningococcal vaccine as a control.

The rearrangement uses TRBV9 and TRBJ1-1; D is unresolved. This CDR3 contains 14 residues. Germline V gene sequence: CDR1 SGDLS, CDR2 YYNGEE. Trimming removed 0 bases from V and 1 base from J, with 7 bases in between. The CDR3 DNA reads as TGTGCCAGCAGCGTAGGGACGGCGAACACTGAAGCTTTCTTT. This translates into CASSVGTANTEAFF.

The J gene is TRBJ1-2, the V gene TRBV4-2; D might be TRBD1 (6 bases). The CDR3 is 13 amino acids. Germline-derived CDR1 and CDR2 are LGHNA and YNFKEQ. The V gene lost 3 bases and the J gene lost 2 bases, with 7 bases spanning the gap. As DNA, the CDR3 is TGTGCCAGCAGCCACGGACAGAACTATGGCTACACCTTC. It is translated as CASSHGQNYGYTF.

The chain recombines TRBV7-2 with TRBJ1-5, with 10 positions matching TRBD1. Trimming took 5 bases from V and 6 from J; bases not matched to a gene: 4. This CDR3 region has 14 residues. Per the germline V gene, CDR1 is SGHTA and CDR2 is FQGNSA. The CDR3 loop reads CASSPGQGFQPQHF. The CDR3 region has the DNA TGTGCCAGCAGCCCGGGACAGGGGTTTCAGCCCCAGCATTTT.

The chain has TRBV3-1 (or the pseudogene TRBV3-2) and TRBJ1-2, with D tentatively TRBD1 (6 bases). Germline values: CDR1 LGHDT, CDR2 YNNKEL (reference sequence). Trimming left V 4 bases short and J 2 bases short, with 11 bases between. The CDR3 has 14 residues. CDR3 loop: CASSPGGGNYGYTF. In DNA form, the CDR3 reads TGTGCCAGCAGCCCGGGTGGGGGCAACTATGGCTACACCTTC.

V is TRBV6-5 and J is TRBJ2-7; D remains ambiguous. Germline-derived CDR1 and CDR2 are MNHEY and SVGAGI. Trimming stripped 6 bases from V and 3 bases from J, with 9 bases between. The CDR3 runs to 12 residues. The CDR3 spells CASSSQGYEQYF. The CDR3 DNA reads TGTGCCAGCAGCTCCCAAGGCTACGAGCAGTACTTC.